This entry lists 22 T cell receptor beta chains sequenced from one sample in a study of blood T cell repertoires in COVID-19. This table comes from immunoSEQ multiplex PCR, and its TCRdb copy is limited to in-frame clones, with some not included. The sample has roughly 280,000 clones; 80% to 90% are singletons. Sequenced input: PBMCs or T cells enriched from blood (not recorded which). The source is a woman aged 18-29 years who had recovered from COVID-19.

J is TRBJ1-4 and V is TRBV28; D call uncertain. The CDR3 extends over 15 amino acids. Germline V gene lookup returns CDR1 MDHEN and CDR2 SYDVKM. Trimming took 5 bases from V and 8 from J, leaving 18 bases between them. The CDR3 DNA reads TGTGCCAGCAGTGTTGCCGGGATAAAAGGGGAAAAACTGTTTTTT. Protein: CASSVAGIKGEKLFF.

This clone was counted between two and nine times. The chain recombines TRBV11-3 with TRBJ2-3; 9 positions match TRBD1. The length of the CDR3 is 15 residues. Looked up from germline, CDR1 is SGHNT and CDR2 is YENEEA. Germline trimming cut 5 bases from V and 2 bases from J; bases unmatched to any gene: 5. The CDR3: CASSRTGADTDTQYF. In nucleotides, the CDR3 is TGTGCCAGCAGCCGGACAGGGGCGGACACAGATACGCAGTATTTT.

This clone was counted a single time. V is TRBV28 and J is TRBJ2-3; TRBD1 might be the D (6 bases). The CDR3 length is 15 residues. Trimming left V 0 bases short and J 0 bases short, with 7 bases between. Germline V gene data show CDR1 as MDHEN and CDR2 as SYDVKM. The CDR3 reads CASSLWDSSTDTQYF. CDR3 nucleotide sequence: TGTGCCAGCAGTTTATGGGACAGTAGCACAGATACGCAGTATTTT.

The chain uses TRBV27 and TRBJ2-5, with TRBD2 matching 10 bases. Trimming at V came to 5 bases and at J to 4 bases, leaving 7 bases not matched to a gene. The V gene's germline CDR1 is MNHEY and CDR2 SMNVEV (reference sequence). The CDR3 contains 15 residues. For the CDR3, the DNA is TGTGCCAGCAGTGAGCGGGGGGGGGTACGAGAGACCCAGTACTTC. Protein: CASSERGGVRETQYF.

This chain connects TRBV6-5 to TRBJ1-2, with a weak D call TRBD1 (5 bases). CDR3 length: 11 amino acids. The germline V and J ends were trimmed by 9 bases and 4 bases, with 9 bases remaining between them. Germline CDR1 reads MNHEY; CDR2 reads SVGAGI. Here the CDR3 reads CASWGGYGYTF. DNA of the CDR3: TGTGCCAGTTGGGGGGGCTATGGCTACACCTTC.

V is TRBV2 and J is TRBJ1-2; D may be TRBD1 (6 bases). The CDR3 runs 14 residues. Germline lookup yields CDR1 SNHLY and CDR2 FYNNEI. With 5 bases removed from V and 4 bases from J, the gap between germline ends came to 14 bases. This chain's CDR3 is CASSNDRGGYGYTF. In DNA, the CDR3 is TGTGCCAGCAGTAACGACAGAGGGGGCTATGGCTACACCTTC. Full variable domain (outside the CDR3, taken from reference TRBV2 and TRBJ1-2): EPEVTQTPSHQVTQMGQEVILRCVPISNHLYFYWYRQILGQKVEFLVSFYNNEISEKSEIFDDQFSVERPDGSNFTLKIRSTKLEDSAMYFCASSNDRGGYGYTFGSGTRLTVV.

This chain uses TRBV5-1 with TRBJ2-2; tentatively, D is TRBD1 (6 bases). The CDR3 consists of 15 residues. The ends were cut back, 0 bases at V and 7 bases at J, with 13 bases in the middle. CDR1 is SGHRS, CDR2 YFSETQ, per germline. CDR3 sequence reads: CASSLEAGAVGELFF. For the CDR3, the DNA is TGCGCCAGCAGCTTGGAGGCAGGGGCGGTCGGGGAGCTGTTTTTT.

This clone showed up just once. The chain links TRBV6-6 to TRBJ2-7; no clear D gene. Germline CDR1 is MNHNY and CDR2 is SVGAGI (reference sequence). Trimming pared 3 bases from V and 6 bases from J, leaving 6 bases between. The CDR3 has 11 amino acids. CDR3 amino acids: CASSYYSEQYF. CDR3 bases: TGTGCCAGCAGTTATTATAGCGAGCAGTACTTC.

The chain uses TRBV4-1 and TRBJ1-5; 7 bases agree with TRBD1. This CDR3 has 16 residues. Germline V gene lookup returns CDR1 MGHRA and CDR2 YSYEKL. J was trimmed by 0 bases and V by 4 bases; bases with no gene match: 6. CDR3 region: CASSPTGTDSNQPQHF. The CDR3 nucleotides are TGCGCCAGCAGCCCTACGGGGACAGATAGCAATCAGCCCCAGCATTTT.

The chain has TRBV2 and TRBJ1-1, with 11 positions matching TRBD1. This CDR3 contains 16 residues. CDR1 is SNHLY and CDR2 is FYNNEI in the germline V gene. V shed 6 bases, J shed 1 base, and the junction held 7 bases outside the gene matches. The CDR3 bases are TGTGCCAGCAGGGGACAGGGGGGTCTTAGGAACACTGAAGCTTTCTTT. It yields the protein CASRGQGGLRNTEAFF.

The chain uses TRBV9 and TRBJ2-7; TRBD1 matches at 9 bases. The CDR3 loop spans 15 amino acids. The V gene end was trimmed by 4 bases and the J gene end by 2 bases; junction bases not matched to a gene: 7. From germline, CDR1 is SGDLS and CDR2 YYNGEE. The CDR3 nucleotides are TGTGCCAGCAGCTTCGGGACAGGGAAGGCCTACGAGCAGTACTTC. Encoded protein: CASSFGTGKAYEQYF. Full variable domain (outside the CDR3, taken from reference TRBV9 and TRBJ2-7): DSGVTQTPKHLITATGQRVTLRCSPRSGDLSVYWYQQSLDQGLQFLIQYYNGEERAKGNILERFSAQQFPDLHSELNLSSLELGDSALYFCASSFGTGKAYEQYFGPGTRLTVT.

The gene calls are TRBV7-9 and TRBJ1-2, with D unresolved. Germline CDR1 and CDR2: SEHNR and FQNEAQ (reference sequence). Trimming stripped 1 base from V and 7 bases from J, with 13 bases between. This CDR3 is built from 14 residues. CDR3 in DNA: TGTGCCAGCAGCTTAGAAGTGGGCGCGAGTGGCTACACCTTC. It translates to CASSLEVGASGYTF.

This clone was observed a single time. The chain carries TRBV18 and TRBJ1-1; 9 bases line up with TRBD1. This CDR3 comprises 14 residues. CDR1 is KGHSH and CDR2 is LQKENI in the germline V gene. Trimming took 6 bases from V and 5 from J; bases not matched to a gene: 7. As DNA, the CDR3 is TGTGCCAGCTCGTCGGACAGGGGCAGAACTGAAGCTTTCTTT. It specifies CASSSDRGRTEAFF. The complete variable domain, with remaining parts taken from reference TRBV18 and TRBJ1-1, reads NAGVMQNPRHLVRRRGQEARLRCSPMKGHSHVYWYRQLPEEGLKFMVYLQKENIIDESGMPKERFSAEFPKEGPSILRIQQVVRGDSAAYFCASSSDRGRTEAFFGQGTRLTVV.

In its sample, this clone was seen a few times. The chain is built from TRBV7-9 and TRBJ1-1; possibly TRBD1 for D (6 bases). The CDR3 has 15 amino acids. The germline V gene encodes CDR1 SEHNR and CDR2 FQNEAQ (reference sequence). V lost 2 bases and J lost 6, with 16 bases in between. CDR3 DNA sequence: TGTGCCAGCAGCTTAAGAGGCCAGGGGATCCCTGAAGCTTTCTTT. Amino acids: CASSLRGQGIPEAFF. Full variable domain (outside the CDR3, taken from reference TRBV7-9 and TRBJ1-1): DTGVSQNPRHKITKRGQNVTFRCDPISEHNRLYWYRQTLGQGPEFLTYFQNEAQLEKSRLLSDRFSAERPKGSFSTLEIQRTEQGDSAMYLCASSLRGQGIPEAFFGQGTRLTVV.

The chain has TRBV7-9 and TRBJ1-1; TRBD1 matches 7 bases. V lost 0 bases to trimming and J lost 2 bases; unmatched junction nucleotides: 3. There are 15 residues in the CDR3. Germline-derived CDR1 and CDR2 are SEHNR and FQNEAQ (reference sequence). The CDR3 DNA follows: TGTGCCAGCAGCTTAGCGGGACAGATAAACACTGAAGCTTTCTTT. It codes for CASSLAGQINTEAFF. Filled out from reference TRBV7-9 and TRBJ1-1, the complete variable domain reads DTGVSQNPRHKITKRGQNVTFRCDPISEHNRLYWYRQTLGQGPEFLTYFQNEAQLEKSRLLSDRFSAERPKGSFSTLEIQRTEQGDSAMYLCASSLAGQINTEAFFGQGTRLTVV.

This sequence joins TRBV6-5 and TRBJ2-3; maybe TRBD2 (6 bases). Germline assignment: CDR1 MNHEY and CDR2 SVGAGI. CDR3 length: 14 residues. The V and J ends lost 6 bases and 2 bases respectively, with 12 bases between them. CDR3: CASSPGTLTDTQYF. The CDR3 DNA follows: TGTGCCAGCAGCCCAGGGACTCTCACAGATACGCAGTATTTT.

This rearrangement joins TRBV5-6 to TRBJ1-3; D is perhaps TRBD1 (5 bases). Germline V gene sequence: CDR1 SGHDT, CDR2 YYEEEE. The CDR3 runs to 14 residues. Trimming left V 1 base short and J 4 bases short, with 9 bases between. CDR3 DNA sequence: TGTGCCAGCAGCTTGCGGGGGACGGGAAACACCATATATTTT. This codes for CASSLRGTGNTIYF. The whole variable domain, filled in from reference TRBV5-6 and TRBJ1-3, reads DAGVTQSPTHLIKTRGQQVTLRCSPKSGHDTVSWYQQALGQGPQFIFQYYEEEERQRGNFPDRFSGHQFPNYSSELNVNALLLGDSALYLCASSLRGTGNTIYFGEGSWLTVV.

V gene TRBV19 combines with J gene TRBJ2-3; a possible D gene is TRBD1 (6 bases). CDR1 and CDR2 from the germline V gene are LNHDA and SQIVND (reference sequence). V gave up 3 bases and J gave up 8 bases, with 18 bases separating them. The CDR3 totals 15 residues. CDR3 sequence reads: CASSIGTSVPGTQYF. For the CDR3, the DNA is TGTGCCAGTAGTATCGGGACATCGGTCCCCGGTACGCAGTATTTT.

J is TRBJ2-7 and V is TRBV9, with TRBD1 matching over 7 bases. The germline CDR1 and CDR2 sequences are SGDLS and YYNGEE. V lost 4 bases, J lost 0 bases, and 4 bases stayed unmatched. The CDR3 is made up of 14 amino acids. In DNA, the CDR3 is TGTGCCAGCAGCCCGACAGGGTACTCCTACGAGCAGTACTTC. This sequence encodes CASSPTGYSYEQYF.

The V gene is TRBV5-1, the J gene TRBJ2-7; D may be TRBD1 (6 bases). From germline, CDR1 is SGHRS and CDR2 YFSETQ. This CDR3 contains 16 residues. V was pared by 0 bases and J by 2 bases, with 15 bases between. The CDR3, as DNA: TGCGCCAGCAGCTTGGTACTTGGGACACAGACCTACGAGCAGTACTTC. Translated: CASSLVLGTQTYEQYF. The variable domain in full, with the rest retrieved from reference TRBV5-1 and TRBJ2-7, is KAGVTQTPRYLIKTRGQQVTLSCSPISGHRSVSWYQQTPGQGLQFLFEYFSETQRNKGNFPGRFSGRQFSNSRSEMNVSTLELGDSALYLCASSLVLGTQTYEQYFGPGTRLTVT.

The CDR3 loop reads CASSLDRGGNTIYF. The CDR3 nucleotides read TGTGCCAGCTCACTGGACAGGGGTGGAAACACCATATATTTT. J is TRBJ1-3 and V is TRBV18; 9 bases agree with TRBD1. Germline V gene lookup returns CDR1 KGHSH and CDR2 LQKENI. Germline trimming cut 4 bases from V and 3 bases from J; bases unmatched to any gene: 1. CDR3 length equals 14 residues.

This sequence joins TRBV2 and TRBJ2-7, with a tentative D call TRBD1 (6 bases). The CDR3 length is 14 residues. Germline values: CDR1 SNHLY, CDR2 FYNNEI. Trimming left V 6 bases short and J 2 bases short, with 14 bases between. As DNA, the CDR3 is TGTGCCAGCAGCGACAGGACGGGCACCTACGAGCAGTACTTC. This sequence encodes CASSDRTGTYEQYF.